This T cell receptor (beta chain) was observed in a study of blood T cell repertoires in COVID-19. The wider study: Whether acute or convalescent, the COVID-19 samples came from the United States, Italy and Spain. PBMCs, B-cell-depleted T cells, or T cells were the source of the cDNA or gDNA that made up the material.

V lost 4 bases, J lost 5 bases, and 8 bases stayed unmatched. The CDR3 consists of 15 residues. Germline lookup yields CDR1 MNHEY and CDR2 SVGAGI. In the study's own analysis: Amplification from reference gene primers served as the basis for estimated nucleated cell counts. Measured with immunoSEQ multiplex PCR; TCRdb has only the in-frame clones, and not every one. V and J calls and clone size are given by that table; D and trimming were obtained from the DNA. This table has roughly 190,000 clones, more than 85% appearing once. The chain has TRBV6-5 and TRBJ1-5; 7 nucleotides line up with TRBD1. Sequenced: peripheral blood. The receptor was derived from a young man with acute or convalescent COVID-19. The CDR3 DNA reads as TGTGCCAGCAGTTCCCCAGGGACAGCCCATCAGCCCCAGCATTTT. This translates into CASSSPGTAHQPQHF.